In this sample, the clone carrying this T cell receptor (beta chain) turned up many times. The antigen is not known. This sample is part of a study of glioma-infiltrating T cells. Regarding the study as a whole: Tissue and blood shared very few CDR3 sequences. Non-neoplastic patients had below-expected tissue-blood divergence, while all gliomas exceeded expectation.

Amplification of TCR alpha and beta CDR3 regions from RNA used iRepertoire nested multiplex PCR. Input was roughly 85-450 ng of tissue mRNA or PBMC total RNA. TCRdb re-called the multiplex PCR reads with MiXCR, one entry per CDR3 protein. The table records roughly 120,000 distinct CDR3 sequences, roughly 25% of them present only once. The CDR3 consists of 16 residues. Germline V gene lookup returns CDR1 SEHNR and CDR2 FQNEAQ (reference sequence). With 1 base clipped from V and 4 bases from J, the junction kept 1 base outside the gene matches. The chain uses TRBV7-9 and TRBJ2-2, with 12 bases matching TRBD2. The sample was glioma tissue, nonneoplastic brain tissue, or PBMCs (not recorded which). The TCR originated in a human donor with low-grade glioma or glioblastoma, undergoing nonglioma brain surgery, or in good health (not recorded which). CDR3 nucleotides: TGTGCCAGCAGCTTAGGACTAGCGGGAGTCACCGGGGAGCTGTTTTTT. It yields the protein CASSLGLAGVTGELFF.